Reported below is one TCR beta chain. Its specificity is unknown. This entry belongs to a study of beta chain features in type 1 diabetes. Of the isolated RNA, all was reverse transcribed, and so the sequenced material was expressed TCRB transcripts. Profiling relied on immunoSEQ multiplex PCR, and the TCRdb table lists in-frame clones only, not all of them. The table has around 430,000 clones, approximately 31% seen once. Trimming left V 5 bases short and J 7 bases short, with 13 bases between. This CDR3 comprises 13 residues. Germline-derived CDR1 and CDR2 are SGHRS and YFSETQ. General study results and limits: Whatever favoring of shorter templates PCR might show would apply equally to patients and controls.

Purities over 95% were achieved in all sorted populations. Material: naive CD4+ T cells from blood. The receptor's source is a man between 18 and 29 years old in good health. J is TRBJ2-1 and V is TRBV5-1; D not certain. The CDR3 bases are TGCGCCAGCAGGTCCGACGGGCAAAATGAGCAGTTCTTC. This gives the protein CASRSDGQNEQFF.